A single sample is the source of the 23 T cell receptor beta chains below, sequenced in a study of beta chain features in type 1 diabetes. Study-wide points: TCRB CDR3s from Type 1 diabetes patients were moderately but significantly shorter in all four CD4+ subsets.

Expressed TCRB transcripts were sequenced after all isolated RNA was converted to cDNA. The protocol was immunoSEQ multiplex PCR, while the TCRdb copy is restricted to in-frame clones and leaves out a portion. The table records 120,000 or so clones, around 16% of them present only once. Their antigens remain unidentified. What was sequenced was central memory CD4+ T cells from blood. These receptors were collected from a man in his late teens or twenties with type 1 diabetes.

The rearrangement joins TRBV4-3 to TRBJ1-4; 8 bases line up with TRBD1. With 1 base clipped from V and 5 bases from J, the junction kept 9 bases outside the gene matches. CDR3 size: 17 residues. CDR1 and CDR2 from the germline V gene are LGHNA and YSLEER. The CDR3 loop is CASSQATTGGLNEKLFF. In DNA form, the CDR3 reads TGCGCCAGCAGCCAAGCCACCACAGGGGGTTTAAATGAAAAACTGTTTTTT.

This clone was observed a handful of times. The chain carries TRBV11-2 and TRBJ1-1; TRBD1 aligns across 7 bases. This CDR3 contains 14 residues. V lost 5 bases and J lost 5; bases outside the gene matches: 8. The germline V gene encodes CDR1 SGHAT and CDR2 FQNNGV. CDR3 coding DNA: TGTGCCAGCAGCCACCGACAGGGTAGGACTGAAGCTTTCTTT. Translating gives CASSHRQGRTEAFF.

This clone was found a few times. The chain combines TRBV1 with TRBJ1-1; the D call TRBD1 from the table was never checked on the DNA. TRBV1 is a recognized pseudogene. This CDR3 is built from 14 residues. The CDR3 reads CTSSQVEGGTEAFF. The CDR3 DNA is TGCACCAGCAGCCAAGTAGAAGGGGGAACTGAAGCTTTCTTT.

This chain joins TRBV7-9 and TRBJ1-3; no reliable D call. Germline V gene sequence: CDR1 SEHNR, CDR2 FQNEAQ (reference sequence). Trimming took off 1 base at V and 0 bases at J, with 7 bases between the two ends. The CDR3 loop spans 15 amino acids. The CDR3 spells CASSLGAYSGNTIYF. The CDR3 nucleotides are TGTGCCAGCAGCTTAGGGGCATACTCTGGAAACACCATATATTTT.

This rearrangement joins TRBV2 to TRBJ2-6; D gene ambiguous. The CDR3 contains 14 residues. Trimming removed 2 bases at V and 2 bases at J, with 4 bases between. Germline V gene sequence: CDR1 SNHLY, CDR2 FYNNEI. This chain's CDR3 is CASSENPGANVLTF. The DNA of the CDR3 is TGTGCCAGCAGTGAAAATCCTGGGGCCAACGTCCTGACTTTC.

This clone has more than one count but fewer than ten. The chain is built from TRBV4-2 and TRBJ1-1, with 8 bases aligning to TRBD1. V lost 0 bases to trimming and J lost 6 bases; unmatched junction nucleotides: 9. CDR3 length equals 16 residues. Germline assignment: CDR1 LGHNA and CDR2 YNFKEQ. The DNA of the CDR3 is TGTGCCAGCAGCCAAGATGCAGGGGGCTTCGTCGCTGAAGCTTTCTTT. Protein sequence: CASSQDAGGFVAEAFF.

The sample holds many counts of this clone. CDR3: CASSDVLAGDSEQFF. As DNA, the CDR3 is TGTGCCAGCAGTGATGTACTAGCGGGAGACAGTGAGCAGTTCTTC. The chain couples TRBV2 to TRBJ2-1, with 11 bases fitting TRBD2. Germline V gene lookup returns CDR1 SNHLY and CDR2 FYNNEI. J lost 9 bases, V lost 3 bases, and 7 bases had no gene match. The CDR3 is made up of 15 amino acids.

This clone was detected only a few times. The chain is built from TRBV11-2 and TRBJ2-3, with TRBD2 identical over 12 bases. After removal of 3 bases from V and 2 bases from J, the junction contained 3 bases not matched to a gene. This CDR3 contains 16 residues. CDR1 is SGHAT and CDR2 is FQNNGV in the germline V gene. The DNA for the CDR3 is TGTGCCAGCAGCTTCACTAGCGGGGGGTCCACAGATACGCAGTATTTT. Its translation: CASSFTSGGSTDTQYF.

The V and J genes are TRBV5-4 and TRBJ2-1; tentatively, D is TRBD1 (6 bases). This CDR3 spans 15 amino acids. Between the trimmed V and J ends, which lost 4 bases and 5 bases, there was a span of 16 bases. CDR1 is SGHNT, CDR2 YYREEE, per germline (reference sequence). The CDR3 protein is CASSGGRLSDNEQFF. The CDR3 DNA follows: TGTGCCAGCAGCGGGGGCAGACTATCGGACAATGAGCAGTTCTTC.

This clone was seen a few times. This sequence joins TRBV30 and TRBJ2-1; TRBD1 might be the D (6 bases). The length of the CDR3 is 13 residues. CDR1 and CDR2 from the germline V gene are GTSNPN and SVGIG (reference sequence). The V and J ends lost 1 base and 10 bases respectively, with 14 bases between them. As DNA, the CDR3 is TGTGCCTGGAGTGGGGGCTTTGACAGGGAGCAGTTCTTC. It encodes CAWSGGFDREQFF. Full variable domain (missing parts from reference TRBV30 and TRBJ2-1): SQTIHQWPATLVQPVGSPLSLECTVEGTSNPNLYWYRQAAGRGLQLLFYSVGIGQISSEVPQNLSASRPQDRQFILSSKKLLLSDSGFYLCAWSGGFDREQFFGPGTRLTVL.

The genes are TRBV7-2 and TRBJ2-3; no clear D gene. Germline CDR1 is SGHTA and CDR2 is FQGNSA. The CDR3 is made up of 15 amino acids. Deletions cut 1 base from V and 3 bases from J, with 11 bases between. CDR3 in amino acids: CASSLEVRVTDTQYF. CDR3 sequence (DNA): TGTGCCAGCAGCTTAGAAGTTAGGGTAACAGATACGCAGTATTTT.

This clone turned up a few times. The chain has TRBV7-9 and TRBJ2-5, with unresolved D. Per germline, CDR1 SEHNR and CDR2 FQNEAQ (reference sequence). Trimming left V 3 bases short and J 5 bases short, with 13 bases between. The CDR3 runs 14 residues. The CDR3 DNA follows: TGTGCCAGCAGCTTCAGTGCGGTACGGGAGACCCAGTACTTC. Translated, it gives CASSFSAVRETQYF.

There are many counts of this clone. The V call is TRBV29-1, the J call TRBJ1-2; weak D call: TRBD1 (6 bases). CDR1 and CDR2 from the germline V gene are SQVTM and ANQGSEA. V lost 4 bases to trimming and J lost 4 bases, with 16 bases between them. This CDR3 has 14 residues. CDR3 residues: CSVASGGRGYGYTF. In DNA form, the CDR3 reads TGCAGCGTTGCTAGCGGGGGCCGGGGCTATGGCTACACCTTC.

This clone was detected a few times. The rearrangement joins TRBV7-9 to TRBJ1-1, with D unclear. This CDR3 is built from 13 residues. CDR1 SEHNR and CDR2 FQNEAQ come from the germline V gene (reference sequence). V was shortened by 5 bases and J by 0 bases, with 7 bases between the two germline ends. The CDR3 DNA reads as TGTGCCAGCAGCAAAGATCTGAACACTGAAGCTTTCTTT. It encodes CASSKDLNTEAFF.

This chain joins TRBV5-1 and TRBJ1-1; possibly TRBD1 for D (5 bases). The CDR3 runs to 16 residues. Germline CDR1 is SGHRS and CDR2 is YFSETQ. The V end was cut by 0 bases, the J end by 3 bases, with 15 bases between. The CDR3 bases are TGCGCCAGCAGCTTGGTAGAAACAGGCGGAGACACTGAAGCTTTCTTT. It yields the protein CASSLVETGGDTEAFF.

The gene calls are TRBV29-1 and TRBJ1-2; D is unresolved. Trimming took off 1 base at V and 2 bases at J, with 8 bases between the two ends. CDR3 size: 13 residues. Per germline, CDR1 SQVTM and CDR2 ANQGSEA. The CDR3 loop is CSVEGGPNYGYTF. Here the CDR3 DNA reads TGCAGCGTTGAAGGTGGCCCGAACTATGGCTACACCTTC.

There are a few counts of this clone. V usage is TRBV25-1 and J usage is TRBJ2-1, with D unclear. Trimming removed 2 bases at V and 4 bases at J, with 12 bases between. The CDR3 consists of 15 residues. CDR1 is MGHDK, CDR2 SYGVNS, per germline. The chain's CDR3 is CASSENNRLYNEQFF. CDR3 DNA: TGTGCCAGCAGTGAAAATAATCGACTTTACAATGAGCAGTTCTTC.

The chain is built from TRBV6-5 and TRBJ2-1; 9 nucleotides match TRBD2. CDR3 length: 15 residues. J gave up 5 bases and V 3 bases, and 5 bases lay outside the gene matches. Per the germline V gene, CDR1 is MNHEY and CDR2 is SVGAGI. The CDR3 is CASSYSAGGNNEQFF. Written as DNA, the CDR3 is TGTGCCAGCAGTTATTCAGCGGGAGGTAACAATGAGCAGTTCTTC.

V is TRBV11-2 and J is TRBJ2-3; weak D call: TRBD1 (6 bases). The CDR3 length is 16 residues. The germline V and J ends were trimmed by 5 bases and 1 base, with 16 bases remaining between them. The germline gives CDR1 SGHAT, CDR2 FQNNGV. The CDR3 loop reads CASSRAYREGTDTQYF. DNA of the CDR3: TGTGCCAGCAGCCGAGCGTACAGGGAAGGCACAGATACGCAGTATTTT.

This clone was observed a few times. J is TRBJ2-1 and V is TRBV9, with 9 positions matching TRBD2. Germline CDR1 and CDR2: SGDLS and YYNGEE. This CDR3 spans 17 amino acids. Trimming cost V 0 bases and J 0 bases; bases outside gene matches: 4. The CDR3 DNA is TGTGCCAGCAGCGTAGGAGCTAGCGGGGCCTCCTACAATGAGCAGTTCTTC. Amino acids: CASSVGASGASYNEQFF.

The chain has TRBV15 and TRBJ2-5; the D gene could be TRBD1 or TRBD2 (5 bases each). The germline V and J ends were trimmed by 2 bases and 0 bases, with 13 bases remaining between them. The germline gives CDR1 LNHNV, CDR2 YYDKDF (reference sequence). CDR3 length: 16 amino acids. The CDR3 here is CATSRRDGHYQETQYF. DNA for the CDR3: TGTGCCACCAGCAGAAGGGACGGACACTACCAAGAGACCCAGTACTTC.

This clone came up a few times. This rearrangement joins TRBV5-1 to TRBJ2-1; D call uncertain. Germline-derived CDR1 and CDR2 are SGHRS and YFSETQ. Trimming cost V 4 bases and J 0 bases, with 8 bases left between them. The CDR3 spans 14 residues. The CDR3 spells CASSKEYSYNEQFF. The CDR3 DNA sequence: TGCGCCAGCAGCAAGGAATACTCCTACAATGAGCAGTTCTTC.

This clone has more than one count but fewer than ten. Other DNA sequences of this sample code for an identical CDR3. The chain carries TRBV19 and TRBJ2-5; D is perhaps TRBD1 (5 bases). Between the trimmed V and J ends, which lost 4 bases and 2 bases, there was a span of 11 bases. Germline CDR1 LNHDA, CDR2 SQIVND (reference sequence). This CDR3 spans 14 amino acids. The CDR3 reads CASSRRQTQETQYF. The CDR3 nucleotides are TGTGCCAGTAGTAGACGACAGACTCAAGAGACCCAGTACTTC.